These 16 T cell receptor beta chains were sequenced from one sample in a study of T cells in Graves' hyperthyroidism and ophthalmopathy. Amplification of TCR beta CDR3 regions was performed using RNA transcripts as template. When the TCR CDR3 underwent first-round RT-PCR, the HTBI primer set was used. TCRdb processed the multiplex PCR reads anew with MiXCR; each CDR3 protein has one entry. The top ten clones hold approximately 33% of a sample with under 400,000 distinct CDR3 sequences, 16% of them seen once. Sequencing was done on a sample of blood. The receptors were sampled from a man aged 25 to 40 with Graves' hyperthyroidism.

The rearrangement uses TRBV5-6 and TRBJ2-7, with 9 bases lining up with TRBD1. The V gene's germline CDR1 is SGHDT and CDR2 YYEEEE. The CDR3 has 16 residues. The junction had 19 bases not matched to a gene; V was cut back by 6 bases and J by 9 bases. The CDR3 region is CASNRIRQGVWVRQYF. DNA for the CDR3: TGTGCCAGCAACCGAATCCGACAGGGGGTCTGGGTGAGGCAGTACTTC.

The sample holds a few counts of this clonotype. The chain carries TRBV14 and TRBJ2-1; TRBD2 aligns across 9 bases. The germline V gene encodes CDR1 SGHDN and CDR2 FVKESK. V lost 1 base to trimming and J lost 7 bases; unmatched junction nucleotides: 8. This CDR3 comprises 16 residues. In nucleotides, the CDR3 is TGTGCCAGCAGCCAAGCGGGCGGGAGGGCCTGGAATGAGCAGTTCTTC. Encoded protein: CASSQAGGRAWNEQFF.

Ten or more counts support this clonotype. The CDR3 DNA reads TGTGCCAGCACCCGGACAGGGGGCTATTTGAACACCGGGGAGCTGTTTTTT. Amino acid sequence: CASTRTGGYLNTGELFF. The chain has TRBV2 and TRBJ2-2, with 11 bases fitting TRBD1. The CDR3 contains 17 residues. Germline CDR1 is SNHLY and CDR2 is FYNNEI. V shed 7 bases and J 1 base; nucleotides not matched to a gene: 8.

At least ten counts were recorded for this clonotype. J is TRBJ2-3 and V is TRBV27; 9 bases fit TRBD2. The CDR3 sequence is 16 residues long. Germline-derived CDR1 and CDR2 are MNHEY and SMNVEV (reference sequence). V shed 3 bases, J shed 2 bases, and the junction held 6 bases outside the gene matches. The CDR3, as DNA: TGTGCCAGCAGTTTTCGGACTAGCGCCAACACAGATACGCAGTATTTT. This translates into CASSFRTSANTDTQYF.

This clonotype was seen repeatedly, ten times or more. This chain links TRBV5-1 with TRBJ2-5; no firm D call. The CDR3 spans 14 residues. Trimming left V 0 bases short and J 5 bases short, with 11 bases between. Germline V gene sequence: CDR1 SGHRS, CDR2 YFSETQ. The CDR3 spells CASSLDPSEETQYF. The CDR3 DNA follows: TGCGCCAGCAGCTTGGACCCCTCCGAGGAGACCCAGTACTTC. Full variable domain (rest looked up from reference TRBV5-1 and TRBJ2-5): KAGVTQTPRYLIKTRGQQVTLSCSPISGHRSVSWYQQTPGQGLQFLFEYFSETQRNKGNFPGRFSGRQFSNSRSEMNVSTLELGDSALYLCASSLDPSEETQYFGPGTRLLVL.

The chain couples TRBV20-1 to TRBJ2-7, with 7 nucleotides matching TRBD2. Germline trimming cut 7 bases from V and 4 bases from J; bases unmatched to any gene: 10. The CDR3 extends over 13 amino acids. CDR1 and CDR2 from the germline V gene are DFQATT and SNEGSKA (reference sequence). CDR3 bases: TGCAGTGTAGTAGGGAGGGGCGATTACGAGCAGTACTTC. This codes for CSVVGRGDYEQYF.

This clonotype was recorded many times. V gene TRBV7-9 combines with J gene TRBJ2-7, with D tentatively TRBD1 (5 bases). Germline V gene lookup returns CDR1 SEHNR and CDR2 FQNEAQ (reference sequence). The CDR3 sequence is 16 residues long. Trimming shortened V by 1 base and J by 2 bases, and 15 bases separated the two germline ends. CDR3 loop: CASSLGFGQITYEQYF. CDR3 in DNA: TGTGCCAGCAGCTTAGGGTTCGGACAAATTACCTACGAGCAGTACTTC. The full variable domain, in which reference TRBV7-9 and TRBJ2-7 provide the parts outside the CDR3, is DTGVSQNPRHKITKRGQNVTFRCDPISEHNRLYWYRQTLGQGPEFLTYFQNEAQLEKSRLLSDRFSAERPKGSFSTLEIQRTEQGDSAMYLCASSLGFGQITYEQYFGPGTRLTVT.

This clonotype was seen at least ten times. This sequence joins TRBV30 and TRBJ2-7, with 7 positions matching TRBD2. The germline V gene encodes CDR1 GTSNPN and CDR2 SVGIG (reference sequence). With V trimmed by 4 bases and J by 3 bases, 15 bases remained unmatched. The CDR3 spans 16 residues. Here the CDR3 reads CAWIRTSAGRIYEQYF. The CDR3 DNA sequence: TGTGCCTGGATCCGAACTAGCGCGGGCCGAATCTACGAGCAGTACTTC.

This clonotype showed up just a few times. The chain employs TRBV20-1 and TRBJ2-5; no clear D gene. V lost 1 base to trimming and J lost 3 bases, with 6 bases between them. Looked up from germline, CDR1 is DFQATT and CDR2 is SNEGSKA (reference sequence). The CDR3 covers 12 residues. CDR3 nucleotide sequence: TGCAGTGCTAGAGCCGGCGAAGAGACCCAGTACTTC. Translation: CSARAGEETQYF.

This clonotype has only a few counts. The V gene is TRBV4-2, the J gene TRBJ2-1, with TRBD1 identical over 8 bases. This CDR3 spans 17 amino acids. In germline, CDR1 is LGHNA, CDR2 YNFKEQ. V was clipped by 2 bases and J by 6 bases; unmatched bases: 12. CDR3 bases: TGTGCCAGCAGCCAAAGGGCAGGGGGCGAGGTATTCAATGAGCAGTTCTTC. Translated, it gives CASSQRAGGEVFNEQFF.

The table lists this clonotype with many counts. No DNA is shown, since the ends of the CDR3 on it are uncertain; the CDR3 is the one TCRdb lists. The CDR3 spells CASSSSGGRETQYF. The gene calls are TRBV6-1 and TRBJ2-5; the table's D call, TRBD2, was not checked against the DNA. The CDR3 adds up to 14 amino acids, both ends counted. The germline CDR1 and CDR2 sequences are MNHNS and SASEGT.

The gene calls are TRBV5-1 and TRBJ1-2; D not certain. The CDR3 is 14 amino acids. Germline loops: CDR1 SGHRS, CDR2 YFSETQ. Trimming took off 0 bases at V and 7 bases at J, with 13 bases between the two ends. The CDR3 sequence: CASSLASGDGGYTF. The CDR3 DNA sequence: TGCGCCAGCAGCTTGGCGTCCGGGGATGGTGGCTACACCTTC.

This clonotype was detected only a few times. The chain couples TRBV12-3 or TRBV12-4 to TRBJ2-2; 7 positions match TRBD2. The junction had 11 bases not matched to a gene; V was cut back by 7 bases and J by 3 bases. CDR3 length: 16 amino acids. CDR3 amino acids: CASTSLARRDTGELFF. The CDR3 coding sequence is TGTGCCAGCACCTCACTAGCGCGGCGGGACACCGGGGAGCTGTTTTTT.

Many counts were recorded for this clonotype. The chain carries TRBV28 and TRBJ2-2, with TRBD2 matching over 7 bases. The V gene end was trimmed by 5 bases and the J gene end by 1 base; junction bases not matched to a gene: 7. The germline gives CDR1 MDHEN, CDR2 SYDVKM. The CDR3 length is 16 residues. CDR3 region: CASSLERGGNTGELFF. CDR3 sequence (DNA): TGTGCCAGCAGTCTGGAGCGGGGCGGGAACACCGGGGAGCTGTTTTTT. The full variable domain, with the rest looked up from reference TRBV28 and TRBJ2-2, is DVKVTQSSRYLVKRTGEKVFLECVQDMDHENMFWYRQDPGLGLRLIYFSYDVKMKEKGDIPEGYSVSREKKERFSLILESASTNQTSMYLCASSLERGGNTGELFFGEGSRLTVL.

The chain has TRBV19 and TRBJ2-1; D possibly uses TRBD1 or TRBD2 (6 bases each). Deletions cut 6 bases from V and 3 bases from J, with 15 bases between. Germline V lookup: CDR1 LNHDA, CDR2 SQIVND (reference sequence). The CDR3 spans 15 residues. This CDR3 reads CASRRAEGGYNEQFF. Written as DNA, the CDR3 is TGTGCCAGTAGGCGGGCGGAGGGGGGCTACAATGAGCAGTTCTTC.

This clonotype occurred many times. The chain combines TRBV10-3 with TRBJ2-5; 7 nucleotides line up with TRBD1. The germline CDR1 and CDR2 sequences are ENHRY and SYGVKD. The CDR3 is made up of 12 amino acids. The trim removed 6 bases at V and 2 bases at J, leaving 0 bases unmatched. DNA of the CDR3: TGTGCCATCAGACAGGGGCAAGAGACCCAGTACTTC. Translated: CAIRQGQETQYF.